This is a list of T cell receptor beta chains from one sample in a study of tumor-infiltrating lymphocytes in oesophageal squamous cell carcinoma. TCRdb recomputed calls from the PCR reads with MiXCR, one row per CDR3 protein. Of fewer than 20,000 distinct CDR3 sequences in the sample, 35% to 55% were seen once. Sequenced: blood. The receptors were sampled from a female donor with esophageal squamous cell carcinoma. Both conserved end residues are part of each CDR3. The D gene is left open where the match is weak. Some rows have no size entry. The others give once, few or many, or a class for an expanded clone.

D gene,clone size,J gene,V gene,CDR3 DNA,CDR3 protein
TRBD2,-,TRBJ2-7,TRBV11-2,TGTGCCAGCAGCCCTAGGGCTAGCGGGAGCTCCTACGAGCAGTACTTC,CASSPRASGSSYEQYF
-,-,TRBJ1-5,TRBV7-9,TGTGCCAGCAGCTTACGCCCCCAATTAACGGTTCAGCCCCAGCATTTT,CASSLRPQLTVQPQHF
TRBD1,few,TRBJ2-7,TRBV11-3,TGTGCCAGCAGCCCGCGACAGGGACAGGGATACAATGAGCAGTACTTC,CASSPRQGQGYNEQYF
TRBD1,-,TRBJ1-6,TRBV7-6,TGTGCCAGCAGATCCGGACAGGGGGTTAATTCACCCCTCCACTTT,CASRSGQGVNSPLHF
TRBD2,many,TRBJ2-7,TRBV11-2,TGTGCCAGCAGCTTAGCCGGGACTAGCGGGGGGGTGGAGCAGTACTTC,CASSLAGTSGGVEQYF
TRBD2,once,TRBJ2-4,TRBV5-1,TGCGCCAGCAGCTTGTGGGCGGCAGCGGGAGGTAAAAACATTCAGTACTTC,CASSLWAAAGGKNIQYF
-,-,TRBJ2-3,TRBV7-9,TGTGCCAGCAGCCCTGAAACAGATACGCAGTATTTT,CASSPETDTQYF
-,many,TRBJ2-4,TRBV18,TGTGCCAGCTCACACGACAGGAAGGACATTCAGTACTTC,CASSHDRKDIQYF
TRBD2,-,TRBJ2-3,TRBV10-2,TGCGCCAGCAGTGAGGCGGGAGGCACAGATACGCAGTATTTT,CASSEAGGTDTQYF
-,few,TRBJ2-2,TRBV20-1,TGCAGTGCTAGCGGGGCCTTCACCGGGGAGCTGTTTTTT,CSASGAFTGELFF
TRBD2,medium-sized,TRBJ2-2,TRBV7-9,TGTGCCAGCAAGCCAGCGGGGGCCCTGAACACCGGGGAGCTGTTTTTT,CASKPAGALNTGELFF
TRBD1,many,TRBJ2-7,TRBV7-8,TGTGCCAGCAGCTTAGAACAGGGGGCGTACAATGAGCAGTACTTC,CASSLEQGAYNEQYF
TRBD2,-,TRBJ2-1,TRBV7-7,TGTGCTAGCACACCGGGACTAGCGGGAGGGCCCTACAATGAGCAGTTCTTC,CASTPGLAGGPYNEQFF
TRBD1,-,TRBJ2-1,TRBV19,TGTGCCAGTAACCCCCGGACAGGGGTCGGAGATGAGCAGTTCTTC,CASNPRTGVGDEQFF
-,many,TRBJ1-4,TRBV12-3/TRBV12-4,TGTGCCAGCAGTTTCGAAATGCGCCGGGACGCAAGCAGGGATGAAAAACTGTTTTTT,CASSFEMRRDASRDEKLFF
-,-,TRBJ2-5,TRBV7-9,TGTGCCAGCAGCTTGGGCGGCTACCAAGAGACCCAGTACTTC,CASSLGGYQETQYF
TRBD1,-,TRBJ1-2,TRBV29-1,TGCAGCGTTCCCCAAAAAGGGACAGGGGCCTATGGCTACACCTTC,CSVPQKGTGAYGYTF
-,-,TRBJ1-2,TRBV5-3,TGTGCCAGCAGGCCGAAAGGGAACTATGGCTACACCTTC,CASRPKGNYGYTF
-,few,TRBJ2-1,TRBV7-6,TGTGCCAGCAGCCCAGAAGAGGCGCGGGATATCTACAATGAGCAGTTCTTC,CASSPEEARDIYNEQFF
-,-,TRBJ1-6,TRBV7-9,TGTGCCAGCAGCTTGCTGAATTCACCCCTCCACTTT,CASSLLNSPLHF
TRBD2,many,TRBJ2-1,TRBV2,TGTGCCAGCATGACTAGCGGGAGTAATGAGCAGTTCTTC,CASMTSGSNEQFF
-,many,TRBJ1-3,TRBV19,TGTGCCAGTAGCAGGCGAAGGGGGGACACAAACTCTGGAAACACCATATATTTT,CASSRRRGDTNSGNTIYF
-,-,TRBJ2-6,TRBV7-2,TGTGCCAGCAGCCGGGACTCTGGGGCCAACGTCCTGACTTTC,CASSRDSGANVLTF